A selection of T cell receptor beta chains follows, all from one sample in a study of T cell responses to AZD1222 COVID-19 vaccine. TCRdb keeps only in-frame clones here, not all; method: immunoSEQ multiplex PCR. The top ten clones hold roughly 2.5% of a sample with around 120,000 clones, 70% to 90% of them seen once. The starting material was peripheral blood, obtained 28 days after the second AZD1222 dose. Receptor source: an adult who received the AZD1222 COVID-19 vaccine. The CDR3 runs from the conserved cysteine through the conserved F or W. The D gene is left open where the match is weak. Not all rows give a size; the values are once, few, many and, for expanded clones, a class.

d_call | j_call | clone_size | v_call | cdr3_aa | cdr3_nt
- | TRBJ2-3 | - | TRBV18 | CASSPVYSGWRTDTQYF | TGTGCCAGCTCACCGGTGTATTCAGGGTGGCGCACAGATACGCAGTATTTT
- | TRBJ1-5 | - | TRBV6-5 | CASSYGRNQPQHF | TGTGCCAGCAGTTATGGGCGAAATCAGCCCCAGCATTTT
- | TRBJ1-1 | - | TRBV30 | CAWSTGRRNTEAFF | TGTGCCTGGTCGACAGGCCGGAGGAACACTGAAGCTTTCTTT
- | TRBJ2-2 | once | TRBV2 | CASSPQGRGTGELFF | TGTGCCAGCAGTCCACAGGGGCGGGGAACCGGGGAGCTGTTTTTT
- | TRBJ1-1 | - | TRBV5-1 | CASTTYSKNTEAFF | TGCGCCAGCACCACCTACTCCAAGAACACTGAAGCTTTCTTT
- | TRBJ2-7 | - | TRBV4-1 | CASSLYASGQNPYEQYF | TGCGCCAGCAGCCTCTATGCCTCAGGGCAGAATCCCTACGAGCAGTACTTC
- | TRBJ1-2 | - | TRBV28 | CASSASQGKRYGYTF | TGTGCCAGCAGTGCCTCACAGGGAAAGCGGTATGGCTACACCTTC
- | TRBJ2-2 | - | TRBV5-1 | CASSLDGTGELFF | TGCGCCAGCAGCTTGGATGGGACCGGGGAGCTGTTTTTT
TRBD1 | TRBJ2-7 | - | TRBV6-5 | CASRQVPGQSYEQYF | TGTGCCAGCAGGCAAGTCCCGGGACAGAGCTACGAGCAGTACTTC
- | TRBJ1-1 | - | TRBV7-3 | CASSLGGISRTEAFF | TGTGCCAGCAGCTTAGGAGGGATATCCAGGACTGAAGCTTTCTTT
TRBD2 | TRBJ2-1 | - | TRBV29-1 | CSVEVAVGTSQYNEQFF | TGCAGCGTTGAAGTTGCGGTGGGGACTAGTCAGTACAATGAGCAGTTCTTC
- | TRBJ2-1 | few | TRBV19 | CASSRSRDYNEQFF | TGTGCCAGTAGTAGGAGCAGAGACTACAATGAGCAGTTCTTC
- | TRBJ1-1 | - | TRBV12-3/TRBV12-4 | CASSLRGAAFF | TGTGCCAGCAGTTTAAGAGGGGCAGCTTTCTTT
- | TRBJ1-3 | - | TRBV4-3 | CASSQDVTSGNTIYF | TGCGCCAGCAGCCAAGACGTGACCTCTGGAAACACCATATATTTT
TRBD2 | TRBJ2-3 | - | TRBV10-1 | CASSAFSGTSGVGDTQYF | TGCGCCAGCAGTGCCTTTTCCGGGACTAGCGGTGTCGGAGATACGCAGTATTTT
TRBD2 | TRBJ2-7 | - | TRBV6-2/TRBV6-3 | CASSHGLAGAYEQYF | TGTGCCAGCAGTCATGGACTAGCGGGAGCCTACGAGCAGTACTTC
- | TRBJ1-1 | once | TRBV21-1 | CASSKVGPASWGLHTEAFF | TGTGCCAGCAGCAAAGTCGGCCCCGCCAGTTGGGGTTTGCACACTGAAGCTTTCTTT
TRBD2 | TRBJ2-7 | - | TRBV5-4 | CASSGLAGPSYEQYF | TGTGCCAGCAGCGGACTAGCGGGACCCTCCTACGAGCAGTACTTC
TRBD1 | TRBJ1-3 | - | TRBV5-1 | CASSLWDRRSGNTIYF | TGCGCCAGCAGCTTATGGGACAGGAGGTCTGGAAACACCATATATTTT
- | TRBJ1-4 | - | TRBV6-5 | CASRKTGKLEKLFF | TGTGCCAGCAGGAAGACAGGCAAGCTCGAAAAACTGTTTTTT
- | TRBJ2-5 | - | TRBV3-1/TRBV3-2 | CASSQEVGREYQETQYF | TGTGCCAGCAGCCAAGAAGTCGGACGGGAGTACCAAGAGACCCAGTACTTC
- | TRBJ1-2 | once | TRBV19 | CASSMQTGYGYTF | TGTGCCAGTAGTATGCAGACAGGCTATGGCTACACCTTC
TRBD2 | TRBJ2-2 | - | TRBV19 | CASTSGLAEILTGELFF | TGTGCCAGTACCTCTGGACTAGCGGAAATTTTGACCGGGGAGCTGTTTTTT
TRBD1 | TRBJ1-4 | - | TRBV30 | CAWRNRDRRNEKLFF | TGTGCCTGGAGGAACCGGGACAGGAGAAATGAAAAACTGTTTTTT
- | TRBJ2-3 | - | TRBV30 | CAWSNTDTQYF | TGTGCCTGGAGTAACACAGATACGCAGTATTTT
TRBD2 | TRBJ2-1 | - | TRBV5-1 | CASSLAGDHSYNEQFF | TGCGCCAGCAGCCTAGCGGGAGACCACTCCTACAATGAGCAGTTCTTC
- | TRBJ1-3 | - | TRBV5-1 | CASSRQTGSGNTIYF | TGCGCCAGCAGCCGTCAGACAGGCTCTGGAAACACCATATATTTT
- | TRBJ1-6 | - | TRBV19 | CASSISRANGSPLHF | TGTGCCAGTAGTATCTCAAGGGCGAACGGTTCACCCCTCCACTTT
TRBD2 | TRBJ2-1 | - | TRBV5-4 | CASSSELTRLARKDEQFF | TGTGCCAGCAGCTCCGAATTAACCCGACTAGCGCGGAAAGATGAGCAGTTCTTC
TRBD1 | TRBJ1-2 | - | TRBV28 | CASSPGQGNYGYTF | TGTGCCAGCAGTCCGGGACAGGGAAACTATGGCTACACCTTC
- | TRBJ2-2 | once | TRBV4-1 | CASSQGPDYIGELFF | TGCGCCAGCAGCCAAGGTCCAGATTACATAGGGGAGCTGTTTTTT
- | TRBJ2-3 | - | TRBV9 | CASSVSSTDTQYF | TGTGCCAGCAGCGTTAGCAGCACAGATACGCAGTATTTT
TRBD2 | TRBJ2-5 | - | TRBV7-3 | CASSLGGRARETQYF | TGTGCCAGCAGCTTAGGGGGGAGGGCCCGGGAGACCCAGTACTTC
- | TRBJ1-6 | once | TRBV4-2 | CASSQEGSGDNSPLHF | TGTGCCAGCAGCCAAGAAGGGTCAGGGGATAATTCACCCCTCCACTTT
TRBD2 | TRBJ2-1 | - | TRBV7-6 | CASSFNGRGGNEQFF | TGTGCCAGCAGCTTCAACGGGAGGGGTGGAAATGAGCAGTTCTTC
- | TRBJ2-6 | - | TRBV27 | CASTSYQAGANVLTF | TGTGCCAGCACCTCCTATCAGGCTGGGGCCAACGTCCTGACTTTC
- | TRBJ1-2 | - | TRBV19 | CASSSVGYTF | TGTGCCAGTAGTTCAGTTGGCTACACCTTC
- | TRBJ1-1 | - | TRBV30 | CAWSVVYNTEAFF | TGTGCCTGGAGTGTAGTTTATAACACTGAAGCTTTCTTT
TRBD1 | TRBJ1-2 | - | TRBV19 | CASSGQGFNYGYTF | TGTGCCAGTAGTGGACAGGGTTTTAATTATGGCTACACCTTC
TRBD1 | TRBJ1-2 | - | TRBV7-3 | CASSFKIRGRNYGYTF | TGTGCCAGCAGCTTTAAGATCAGGGGGAGGAACTATGGCTACACCTTC
- | TRBJ2-7 | - | TRBV21-1 | CASSAHRGRDLDCSVYEQYF | TGTGCCAGCAGCGCGCACCGGGGACGGGACTTGGATTGTAGCGTCTACGAGCAGTACTTC
TRBD1 | TRBJ2-7 | - | TRBV7-9 | CASSLDGTVSSYEQYF | TGTGCCAGCAGCTTAGACGGGACAGTGAGCTCCTACGAGCAGTACTTC
- | TRBJ2-7 | - | TRBV28 | CASSSFAYEQYF | TGTGCCAGCAGTTCATTCGCCTACGAGCAGTACTTC
- | TRBJ2-5 | - | TRBV2 | CASTPGDQETQYF | TGTGCCAGCACTCCAGGGGACCAAGAGACCCAGTACTTC
- | TRBJ1-1 | - | TRBV18 | CASSPFVERGTEAFF | TGTGCCAGCTCACCATTCGTCGAACGGGGCACTGAAGCTTTCTTT
TRBD2 | TRBJ2-3 | - | TRBV3-1/TRBV3-2 | CASSQDSSGSNTQYF | TGTGCCAGCAGCCAAGACTCTAGCGGGAGCAATACGCAGTATTTT